A selection of T cell receptor beta chains follows, all from one sample in a study of regulatory T cells in long-lasting Graves disease. TCRdb re-called the multiplex PCR reads through MiXCR, storing one row per CDR3 protein. Altogether fewer than 600,000 distinct CDR3 sequences are present, around a fifth being singletons, with the ten largest covering around 13%. This specimen was peripheral blood mononuclear cells (PBMCs), taken when the disease was refractory, from a patient treated with antithyroid drugs. The receptors stem from a female donor with Graves disease. The CDR3 runs from the conserved cysteine through the conserved F or W. The D gene is left open where the match is weak. Not every row has a clone size; where given, it reads once, few, many or a size class.

d_gene	v_gene	abundance	j_gene	CDR3aa	CDR3nt
.	TRBV7-2	many	TRBJ2-2	CANRQIPGPTGELFF	TGTGCCAACCGTCAGATCCCGGGGCCAACCGGGGAGCTGTTTTTT
TRBD1	TRBV11-1	.	TRBJ1-1	CASSYRGPDVSAFF	TGTGCCAGCAGCTACAGGGGCCCCGATGTCAGCGCTTTCTTT
TRBD1	TRBV6-2/TRBV6-3	.	TRBJ1-1	CASSFTGGSEAFF	TGTGCCAGCAGTTTTACAGGGGGTTCTGAAGCTTTCTTT
.	TRBV20-1	.	TRBJ2-7	CSARGGRGEQNF	TGCAGTGCTAGAGGGGGACGTGGGGAGCAGAACTTC
TRBD1	TRBV11-2	many	TRBJ2-7	CASSLGTGGRYEQYF	TGTGCCAGCAGCTTAGGGACAGGGGGCCGGTACGAGCAGTACTTC
TRBD1	TRBV28	many	TRBJ2-7	CACRQGLSYEQYF	TGTGCCTGCCGACAGGGTCTCTCCTACGAGCAGTACTTC
TRBD1	TRBV12-3/TRBV12-4	.	TRBJ1-2	CASRLTRDREGYGYTF	TGTGCCAGCAGATTGACCCGGGACAGGGAAGGCTATGGCTACACCTTC
TRBD1	TRBV7-9	.	TRBJ1-2	CASSVAAGGEHGGYTF	TGTGCCAGCAGCGTAGCCGCAGGGGGCGAACACGGTGGCTACACCTTC
TRBD1	TRBV12-3/TRBV12-4	many	TRBJ1-4	CASSLYRDRDDEKLFF	TGTGCCAGCAGTTTATACCGGGACAGGGACGATGAAAAACTGTTTTTT
.	TRBV7-2	many	TRBJ2-5	CAAGETQYF	TGTGCAGCAGGGGAGACCCAGTACTTC
.	TRBV30	.	TRBJ1-6	CAWSPINNSPLHF	TGTGCCTGGAGCCCTATAAATAATTCACCCCTCCACTTT
.	TRBV27	many	TRBJ1-2	CASSRFGGMGYTF	TGTGCCAGCAGTCGTTTCGGGGGTATGGGCTACACCTTC
.	TRBV5-1	few	TRBJ1-2	CASSSLRQRYNYGYTF	TGTGCCAGCAGCTCGCTCCGTCAGAGATATAACTATGGCTACACCTTC
.	TRBV30	many	TRBJ2-2	CAWSVRNTGELFF	TGTGCCTGGAGTGTACGTAACACCGGGGAGCTGTTTTTT
.	TRBV19	once	TRBJ1-5	CASSSLFGKASNQPQHF	TGTGCCAGTAGTTCCCTTTTTGGAAAGGCTAGCAATCAGCCCCAGCATTTT
.	TRBV6-9	.	TRBJ2-7	CASSYGRVDPYEQYF	TGTGCCAGCAGTTACGGACGGGTCGACCCCTACGAGCAGTACTTC
.	TRBV30	few	TRBJ1-1	CAWSGGMEAFF	TGTGCCTGGAGTGGAGGGATGGAAGCTTTCTTT
.	TRBV11-3	few	TRBJ1-1	CASSFGEARNTEAFF	TGTGCCAGCAGCTTCGGGGAAGCGCGGAACACTGAAGCTTTCTTT
.	TRBV11-3	few	TRBJ2-7	CASSLYTYPYEQYF	TGTGCCAGCAGTTTGTATACCTACCCCTACGAGCAGTACTTC
.	TRBV20-1	.	TRBJ2-7	CSAIRDRGDYEQYF	TGCAGTGCTATACGAGACCGAGGGGACTACGAGCAGTACTTC
.	TRBV7-2	many	TRBJ1-5	CASSLNARQPQHF	TGTGCCAGCAGCTTAAACGCACGCCAGCCCCAGCATTTT
TRBD1	TRBV2	.	TRBJ2-1	CASSWVLGTGGYNEQFF	TGTGCCAGCAGTTGGGTACTCGGGACAGGGGGTTACAATGAGCAGTTCTTC
TRBD2	TRBV6-2/TRBV6-3	.	TRBJ2-7	CASSRMGLSYEQYF	TGTGCCAGCAGCCGTATGGGACTATCCTACGAGCAGTACTTC
.	TRBV28	once	TRBJ1-6	CASSHGGGPSSPLHF	TGTGCCAGCAGCCACGGCGGAGGCCCGAGTTCACCCCTCCACTTT
TRBD2	TRBV7-2	.	TRBJ2-3	CASSLRAGGRDTQYF	TGTGCCAGCAGCCTGAGAGCGGGGGGTAGGGATACGCAGTATTTT
.	TRBV5-1	many	TRBJ1-5	CASSFSGDQPQHF	TGCGCCAGCAGCTTCTCAGGGGACCAGCCCCAGCATTTT
.	TRBV2	many	TRBJ2-5	CASSTFEGVETQYF	TGTGCCAGCAGTACCTTTGAGGGGGTTGAGACCCAGTACTTC
.	TRBV20-1	few	TRBJ1-3	CSASPVYFGNTIYF	TGCAGTGCCAGTCCGGTCTATTTTGGAAACACCATATATTTT
.	TRBV7-2	.	TRBJ2-7	CASSLARAEQYF	TGTGCCAGCAGCTTAGCCCGTGCCGAGCAGTACTTC
.	TRBV19	many	TRBJ1-1	CASSATGNTEAFF	TGTGCCAGCAGTGCGACGGGGAACACTGAAGCTTTCTTT
.	TRBV6-5	few	TRBJ1-2	CASSYGDDIYGYTF	TGTGCCAGCAGTTACGGGGACGACATCTATGGCTACACCTTC
.	TRBV5-4	.	TRBJ2-5	CASSADIGGGTQYF	TGTGCCAGCAGCGCTGATATCGGTGGAGGGACCCAGTACTTC
.	TRBV27	many	TRBJ1-5	CASQGRFNQPQHF	TGTGCCAGCCAAGGACGGTTCAATCAGCCCCAGCATTTT
.	TRBV19	few	TRBJ2-2	CASRRTSNTGELFF	TGTGCCAGTAGGCGGACCTCGAACACCGGGGAGCTGTTTTTT
.	TRBV7-9	.	TRBJ1-2	CASSRDDYGYTF	TGTGCCAGCAGCCGGGACGACTATGGCTACACCTTC
.	TRBV7-2	many	TRBJ1-1	CASSSQADTEAFF	TGTGCCAGCAGCTCACAGGCGGACACTGAAGCTTTCTTT
.	TRBV7-2	many	TRBJ2-2	CASSSTRVPNTGELFF	TGTGCCAGCAGCTCTACCAGGGTGCCGAACACCGGGGAGCTGTTTTTT
.	TRBV27	many	TRBJ1-1	CASSPIGGYTEAFF	TGTGCCAGCAGCCCCATCGGAGGCTACACTGAAGCTTTCTTT
.	TRBV6-5	many	TRBJ1-6	CASSYSVLGDNSPLHF	TGTGCCAGCAGTTACAGCGTCCTCGGGGATAATTCACCCCTCCACTTT
TRBD1	TRBV15	many	TRBJ2-5	CATSRSRDRKETQYF	TGTGCCACCAGCCGAAGCCGGGACAGAAAAGAGACCCAGTACTTC
TRBD1	TRBV28	many	TRBJ2-5	CASTPLAGQGYLETQYF	TGTGCCAGCACCCCCCTTGCGGGACAGGGGTATCTGGAGACCCAGTACTTC
TRBD2	TRBV7-6	.	TRBJ2-1	CASSLEREGHPEQFF	TGTGCCAGCAGCTTAGAACGGGAGGGACATCCTGAGCAGTTCTTC
.	TRBV28	few	TRBJ2-3	CASSFPPGSTDTQYF	TGTGCCAGCAGTTTCCCGCCAGGAAGCACAGATACGCAGTATTTT
TRBD1	TRBV28	many	TRBJ1-2	CASSRTGVDYGYTF	TGTGCCAGCAGTCGGACAGGGGTCGACTATGGCTACACCTTC
TRBD1	TRBV27	few	TRBJ1-1	CASSLSNWRTGGRDTEAFF	TGTGCCAGCAGTTTATCGAACTGGAGGACAGGGGGCAGGGACACTGAAGCTTTCTTT
.	TRBV28	many	TRBJ1-2	CASWDQTADYGYTF	TGTGCCAGTTGGGATCAGACAGCGGACTATGGCTACACCTTC
.	TRBV7-6	many	TRBJ2-2	CASSQPTGELFF	TGTGCCAGCAGTCAACCAACCGGGGAGCTGTTTTTT